Listed below are T cell receptor beta chains from one sample, sequenced in a study of regulatory T cells in long-lasting Graves disease. TCRdb recomputed calls from the multiplex PCR reads with MiXCR, one row per CDR3 protein. The sample lists 250,000 to 400,000 distinct CDR3 sequences, 18% seen once, with roughly 40% in the top ten. The material sequenced was peripheral blood mononuclear cells (PBMCs), taken at new diagnosis, from a patient treated with antithyroid drugs. The receptors derive from a female donor with Graves disease. Each CDR3 is given without its conserved first and last residue. Fields, in order: V gene, CDR3 protein.

TRBV27,ASSLAQNNSPLH
TRBV2,ATYSYMGRQNYGYT
TRBV9,ASSGRDFQETQY
TRBV9,ASSARQGSTDTQY
TRBV28,ASSSWTEVYEQY
TRBV19,ASNDPGWDTEAF
TRBV28,ASSLVGLLSYNEQF
TRBV29-1,SVVAGSSYNEQF
TRBV28,ASSLGDYGYT
TRBV28,ASTPGGTYNEQF
TRBV20-1,SARGRTGTGYSNQPQH
TRBV24-1,ATSDMSGRSEQF